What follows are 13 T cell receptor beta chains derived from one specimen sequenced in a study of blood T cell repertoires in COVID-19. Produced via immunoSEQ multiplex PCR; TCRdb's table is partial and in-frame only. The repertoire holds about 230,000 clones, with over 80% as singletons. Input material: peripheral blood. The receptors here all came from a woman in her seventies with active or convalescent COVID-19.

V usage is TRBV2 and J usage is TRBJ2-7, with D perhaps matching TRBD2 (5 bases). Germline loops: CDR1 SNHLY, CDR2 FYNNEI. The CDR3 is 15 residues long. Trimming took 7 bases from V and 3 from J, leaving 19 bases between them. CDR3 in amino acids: CASTPFEGLDYEQYF. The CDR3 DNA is TGTGCCAGCACTCCCTTTGAAGGACTCGACTACGAGCAGTACTTC.

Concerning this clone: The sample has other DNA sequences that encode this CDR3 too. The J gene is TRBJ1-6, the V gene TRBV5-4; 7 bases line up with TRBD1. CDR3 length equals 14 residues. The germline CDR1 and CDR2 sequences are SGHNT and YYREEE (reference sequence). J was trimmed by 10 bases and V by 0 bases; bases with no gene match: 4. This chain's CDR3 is CASSLDRGGSPLHF. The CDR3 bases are TGTGCCAGCAGCTTGGACAGGGGAGGCTCACCCCTCCACTTT.

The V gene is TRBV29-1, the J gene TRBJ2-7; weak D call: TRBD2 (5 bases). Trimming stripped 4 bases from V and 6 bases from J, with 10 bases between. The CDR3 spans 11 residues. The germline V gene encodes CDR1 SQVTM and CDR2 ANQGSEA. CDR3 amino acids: CSVGRGFEQYF. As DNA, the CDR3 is TGCAGCGTTGGCCGCGGGTTCGAGCAGTACTTC.

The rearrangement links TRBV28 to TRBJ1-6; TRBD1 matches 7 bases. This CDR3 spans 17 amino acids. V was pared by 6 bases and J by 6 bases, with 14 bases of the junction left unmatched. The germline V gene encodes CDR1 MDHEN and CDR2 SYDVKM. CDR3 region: CASRSGQGVIVNSPLHF. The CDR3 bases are TGTGCCAGCAGGTCCGGCCAGGGGGTTATCGTTAATTCACCCCTCCACTTT.

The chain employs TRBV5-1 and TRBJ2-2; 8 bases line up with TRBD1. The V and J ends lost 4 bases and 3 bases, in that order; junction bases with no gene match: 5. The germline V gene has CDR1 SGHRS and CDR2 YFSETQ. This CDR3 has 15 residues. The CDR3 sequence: CASSQQTGDTGELFF. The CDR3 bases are TGCGCCAGCAGCCAACAGACAGGGGACACCGGGGAGCTGTTTTTT.

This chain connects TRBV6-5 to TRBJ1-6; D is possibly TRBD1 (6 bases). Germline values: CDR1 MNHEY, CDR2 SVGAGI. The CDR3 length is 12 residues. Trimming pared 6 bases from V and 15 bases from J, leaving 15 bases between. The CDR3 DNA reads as TGTGCCAGCAGCTCCCCCACAGGGAGCCTCCACTTT. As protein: CASSSPTGSLHF.

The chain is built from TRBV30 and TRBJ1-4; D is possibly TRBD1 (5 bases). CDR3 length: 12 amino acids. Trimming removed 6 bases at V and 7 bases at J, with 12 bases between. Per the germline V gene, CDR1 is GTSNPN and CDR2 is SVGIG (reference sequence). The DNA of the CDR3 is TGTGCCTGTAGGGACTTGGGTGAAAAACTGTTTTTT. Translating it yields CACRDLGEKLFF.

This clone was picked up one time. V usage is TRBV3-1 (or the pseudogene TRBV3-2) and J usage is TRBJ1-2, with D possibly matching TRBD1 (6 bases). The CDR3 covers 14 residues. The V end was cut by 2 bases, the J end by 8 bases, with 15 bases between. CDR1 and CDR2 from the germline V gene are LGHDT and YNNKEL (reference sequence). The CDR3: CASSQNAGVPGYTF. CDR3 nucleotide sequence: TGTGCCAGCAGCCAAAACGCAGGGGTGCCAGGCTACACCTTC.

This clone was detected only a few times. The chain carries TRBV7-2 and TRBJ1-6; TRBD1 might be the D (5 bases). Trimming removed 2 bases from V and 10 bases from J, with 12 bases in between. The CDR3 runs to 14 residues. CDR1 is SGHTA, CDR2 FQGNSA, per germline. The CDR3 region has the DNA TGTGCCAGCAGCTTACAGGGATTGGACTCACCCCTCCACTTT. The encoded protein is CASSLQGLDSPLHF.

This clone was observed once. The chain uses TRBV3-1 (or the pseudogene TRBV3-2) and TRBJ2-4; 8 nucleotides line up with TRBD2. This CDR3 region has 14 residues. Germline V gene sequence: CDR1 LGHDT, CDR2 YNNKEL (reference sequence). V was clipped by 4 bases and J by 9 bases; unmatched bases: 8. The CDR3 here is CASSPPAGVGIQYF. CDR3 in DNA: TGTGCCAGCAGCCCGCCAGCGGGGGTGGGCATTCAGTACTTC.

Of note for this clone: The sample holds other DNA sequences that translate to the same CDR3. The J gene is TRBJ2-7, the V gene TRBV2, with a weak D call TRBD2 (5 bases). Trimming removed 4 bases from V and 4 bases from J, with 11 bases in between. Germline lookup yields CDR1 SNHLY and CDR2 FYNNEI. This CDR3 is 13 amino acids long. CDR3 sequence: CASSGGVGYEQYF. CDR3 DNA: TGTGCCAGCAGTGGGGGAGTGGGGTACGAGCAGTACTTC. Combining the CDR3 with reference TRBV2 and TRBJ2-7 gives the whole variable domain EPEVTQTPSHQVTQMGQEVILRCVPISNHLYFYWYRQILGQKVEFLVSFYNNEISEKSEIFDDQFSVERPDGSNFTLKIRSTKLEDSAMYFCASSGGVGYEQYFGPGTRLTVT.

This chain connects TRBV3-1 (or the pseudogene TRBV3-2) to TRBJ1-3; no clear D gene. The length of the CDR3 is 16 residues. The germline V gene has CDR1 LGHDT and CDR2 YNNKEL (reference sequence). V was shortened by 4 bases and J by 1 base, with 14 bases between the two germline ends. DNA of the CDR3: TGTGCCAGCAGCCGCATCCTCCGGGTGTCTGGAAACACCATATATTTT. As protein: CASSRILRVSGNTIYF.

The DNA of the CDR3 is TGTGCCAGCTCACCTTTCGCGGAGGACACTGAAGCTTTCTTT. Its translation: CASSPFAEDTEAFF. The chain links TRBV18 to TRBJ1-1; no clear D. V lost 3 bases to trimming and J lost 3 bases, with 11 bases between them. The CDR3 contains 14 residues. CDR1 KGHSH and CDR2 LQKENI come from the germline V gene.